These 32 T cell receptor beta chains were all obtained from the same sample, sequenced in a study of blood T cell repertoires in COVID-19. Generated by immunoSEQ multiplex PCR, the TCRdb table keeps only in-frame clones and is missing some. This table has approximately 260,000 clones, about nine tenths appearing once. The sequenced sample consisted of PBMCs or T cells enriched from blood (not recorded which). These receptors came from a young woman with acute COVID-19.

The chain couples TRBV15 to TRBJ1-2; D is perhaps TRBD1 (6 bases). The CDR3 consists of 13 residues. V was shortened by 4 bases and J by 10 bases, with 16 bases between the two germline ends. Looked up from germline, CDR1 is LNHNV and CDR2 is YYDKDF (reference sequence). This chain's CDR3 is CATSNRQAVFYTF. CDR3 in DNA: TGTGCCACCAGCAACCGACAGGCCGTCTTCTACACCTTC.

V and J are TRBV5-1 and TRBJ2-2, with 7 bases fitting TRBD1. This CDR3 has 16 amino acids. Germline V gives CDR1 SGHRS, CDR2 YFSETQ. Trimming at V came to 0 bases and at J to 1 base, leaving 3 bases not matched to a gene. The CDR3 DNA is TGCGCCAGCAGCTTGGAGGGGGCTAAGAACACCGGGGAGCTGTTTTTT. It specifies CASSLEGAKNTGELFF.

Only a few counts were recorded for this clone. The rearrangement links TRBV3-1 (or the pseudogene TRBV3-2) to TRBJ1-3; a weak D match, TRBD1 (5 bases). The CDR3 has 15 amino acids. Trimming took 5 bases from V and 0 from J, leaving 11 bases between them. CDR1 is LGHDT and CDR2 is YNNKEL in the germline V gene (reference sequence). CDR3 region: CASSGTLGSGNTIYF. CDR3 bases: TGTGCCAGCAGCGGGACTCTCGGCTCTGGAAACACCATATATTTT.

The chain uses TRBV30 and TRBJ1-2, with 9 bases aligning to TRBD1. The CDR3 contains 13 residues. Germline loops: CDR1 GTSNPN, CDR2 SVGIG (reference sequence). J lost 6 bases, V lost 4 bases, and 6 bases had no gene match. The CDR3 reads CAWIGQGMDGYTF. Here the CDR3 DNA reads TGTGCCTGGATTGGACAGGGGATGGATGGCTACACCTTC.

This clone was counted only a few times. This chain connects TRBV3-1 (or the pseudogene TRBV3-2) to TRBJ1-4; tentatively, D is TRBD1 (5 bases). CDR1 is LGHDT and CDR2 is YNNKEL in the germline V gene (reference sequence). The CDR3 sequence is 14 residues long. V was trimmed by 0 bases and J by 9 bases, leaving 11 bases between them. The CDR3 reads CASSQDLGAQKLFF. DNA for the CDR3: TGTGCCAGCAGCCAAGATCTTGGGGCTCAAAAACTGTTTTTT.

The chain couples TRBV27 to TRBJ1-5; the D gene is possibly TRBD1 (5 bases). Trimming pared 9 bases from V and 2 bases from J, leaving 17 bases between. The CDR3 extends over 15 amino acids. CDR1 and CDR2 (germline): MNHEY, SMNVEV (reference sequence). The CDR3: CARVPRRGGNQPQHF. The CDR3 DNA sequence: TGTGCCAGGGTCCCCCGGAGGGGTGGCAATCAGCCCCAGCATTTT.

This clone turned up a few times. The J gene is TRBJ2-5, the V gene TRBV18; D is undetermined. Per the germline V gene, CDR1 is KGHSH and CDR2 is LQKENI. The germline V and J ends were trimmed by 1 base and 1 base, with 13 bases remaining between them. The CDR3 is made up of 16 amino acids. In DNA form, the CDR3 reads TGTGCCAGCTCACCACTTCCTTTGACTCCCCAAGAGACCCAGTACTTC. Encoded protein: CASSPLPLTPQETQYF.

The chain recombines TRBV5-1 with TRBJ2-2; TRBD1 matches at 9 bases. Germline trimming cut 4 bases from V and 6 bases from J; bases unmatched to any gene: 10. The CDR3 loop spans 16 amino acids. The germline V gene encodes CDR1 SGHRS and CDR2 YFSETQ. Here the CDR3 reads CASSPGQGVGPGELFF. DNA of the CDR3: TGCGCCAGCAGCCCGGGACAGGGTGTGGGTCCCGGGGAGCTGTTTTTT.

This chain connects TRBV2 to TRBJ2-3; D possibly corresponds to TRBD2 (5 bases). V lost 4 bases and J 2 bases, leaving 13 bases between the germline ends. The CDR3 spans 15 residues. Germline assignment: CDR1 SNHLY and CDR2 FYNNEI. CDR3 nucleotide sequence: TGTGCCAGCAGTGGGGGTAGCGCATCCACAGATACGCAGTATTTT. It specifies CASSGGSASTDTQYF.

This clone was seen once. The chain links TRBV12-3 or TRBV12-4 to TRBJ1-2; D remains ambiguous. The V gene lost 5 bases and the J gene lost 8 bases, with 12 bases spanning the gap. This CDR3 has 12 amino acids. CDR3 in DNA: TGTGCCAGCAGTCGATCGGGTGGCGGCTACACCTTC. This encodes CASSRSGGGYTF.

CDR3 nucleotides: TGTGCCAGCAGTTTATGGGTGGGGGACAGCGGCGGACAGCCCCAGCATTTT. This codes for CASSLWVGDSGGQPQHF. This chain links TRBV28 with TRBJ1-5; 7 nucleotides match TRBD1. CDR1 and CDR2 from the germline V gene are MDHEN and SYDVKM. The J segment lost 7 bases and the V segment lost 0 bases, leaving 12 bases of the junction unmatched. CDR3 length: 17 residues.

CDR3: CASSLQGGQPQHF. The DNA for the CDR3 is TGTGCCAGCTCACTACAGGGAGGGCAGCCCCAGCATTTT. This sequence joins TRBV18 and TRBJ1-5; weak D call: TRBD1 (6 bases). There are 13 residues in the CDR3. The germline CDR1 and CDR2 sequences are KGHSH and LQKENI. V was shortened by 4 bases and J by 7 bases, with 11 bases between the two germline ends.

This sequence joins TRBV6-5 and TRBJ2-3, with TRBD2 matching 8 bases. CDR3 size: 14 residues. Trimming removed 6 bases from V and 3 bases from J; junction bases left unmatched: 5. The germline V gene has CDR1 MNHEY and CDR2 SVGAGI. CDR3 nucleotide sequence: TGTGCCAGCAGGAGAGCGGGGGTGACAGATACGCAGTATTTT. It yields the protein CASRRAGVTDTQYF.

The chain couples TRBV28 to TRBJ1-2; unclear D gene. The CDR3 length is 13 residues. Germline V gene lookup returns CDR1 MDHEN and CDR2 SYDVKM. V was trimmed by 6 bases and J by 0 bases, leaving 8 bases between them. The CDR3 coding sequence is TGTGCCAGCAGGTCTACAGCTAACTATGGCTACACCTTC. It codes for CASRSTANYGYTF.

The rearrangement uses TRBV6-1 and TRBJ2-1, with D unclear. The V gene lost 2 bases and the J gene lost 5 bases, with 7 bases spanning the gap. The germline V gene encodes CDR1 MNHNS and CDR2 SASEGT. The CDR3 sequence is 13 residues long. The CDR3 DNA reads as TGTGCCAGCAGTGAACAGGTACACAATGAGCAGTTCTTC. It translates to CASSEQVHNEQFF.

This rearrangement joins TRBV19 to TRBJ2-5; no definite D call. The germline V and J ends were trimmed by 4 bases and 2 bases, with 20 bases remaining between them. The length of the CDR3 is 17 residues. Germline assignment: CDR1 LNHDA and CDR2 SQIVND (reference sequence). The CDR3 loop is CASSKSVPGPRQETQYF. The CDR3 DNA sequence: TGTGCCAGTAGTAAATCCGTACCAGGCCCACGTCAAGAGACCCAGTACTTC.

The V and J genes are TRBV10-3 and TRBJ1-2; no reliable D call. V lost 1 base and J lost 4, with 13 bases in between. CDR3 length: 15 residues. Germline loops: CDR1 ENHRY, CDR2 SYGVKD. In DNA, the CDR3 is TGTGCCATCAGTGAGTTTCACAGAAGTCTCTATGGCTACACCTTC. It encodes CAISEFHRSLYGYTF.

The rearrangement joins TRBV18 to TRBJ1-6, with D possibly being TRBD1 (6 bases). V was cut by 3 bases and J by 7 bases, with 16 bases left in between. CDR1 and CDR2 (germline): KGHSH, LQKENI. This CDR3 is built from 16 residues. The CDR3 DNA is TGTGCCAGCTCACCCCAGCTGACAGGATCCAATTCACCCCTCCACTTT. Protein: CASSPQLTGSNSPLHF.

CDR3 DNA sequence: TGTGCCAGCAGTGAAGCGGGGACAGGGATCATTCAGTACTTC. Translating it yields CASSEAGTGIIQYF. The chain has TRBV2 and TRBJ2-4, with TRBD1 identical over 9 bases. The CDR3 loop spans 14 amino acids. The V and J ends lost 0 bases and 9 bases, in that order; junction bases with no gene match: 3. Germline CDR1 reads SNHLY; CDR2 reads FYNNEI. The full variable domain, rest sourced from reference TRBV2 and TRBJ2-4, is EPEVTQTPSHQVTQMGQEVILRCVPISNHLYFYWYRQILGQKVEFLVSFYNNEISEKSEIFDDQFSVERPDGSNFTLKIRSTKLEDSAMYFCASSEAGTGIIQYFGAGTRLSVL.

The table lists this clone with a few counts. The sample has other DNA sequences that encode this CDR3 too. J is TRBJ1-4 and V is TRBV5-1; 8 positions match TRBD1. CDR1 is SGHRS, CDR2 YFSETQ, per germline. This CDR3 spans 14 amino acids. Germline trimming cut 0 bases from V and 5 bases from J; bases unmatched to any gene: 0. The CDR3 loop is CASSLGQGNEKLFF. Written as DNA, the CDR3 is TGCGCCAGCAGCTTGGGACAGGGGAATGAAAAACTGTTTTTT.

The CDR3 DNA is TGTGCCAGTAGTAACGAACTAGCTCGGCCGAACACCGGGGAGCTGTTTTTT. Its translation: CASSNELARPNTGELFF. The chain is built from TRBV19 and TRBJ2-2; D is possibly TRBD2 (6 bases). Germline CDR1 reads LNHDA; CDR2 reads SQIVND (reference sequence). The CDR3 runs to 17 residues. Deletions cut 4 bases from V and 0 bases from J, with 15 bases between.

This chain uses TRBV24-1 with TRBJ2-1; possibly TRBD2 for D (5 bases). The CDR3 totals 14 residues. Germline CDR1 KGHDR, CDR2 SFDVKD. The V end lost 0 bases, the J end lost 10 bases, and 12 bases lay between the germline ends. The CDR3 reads CATSDLPRGGEQFF. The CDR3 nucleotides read TGTGCCACCAGTGATTTGCCTAGAGGAGGCGAGCAGTTCTTC.

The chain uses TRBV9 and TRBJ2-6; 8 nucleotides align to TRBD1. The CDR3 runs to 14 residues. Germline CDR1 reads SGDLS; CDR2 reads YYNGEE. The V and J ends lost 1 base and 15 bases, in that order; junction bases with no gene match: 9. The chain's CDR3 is CASSVTDRETDLTF. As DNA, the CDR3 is TGTGCCAGCAGCGTAACGGACAGGGAGACGGACCTGACTTTC.

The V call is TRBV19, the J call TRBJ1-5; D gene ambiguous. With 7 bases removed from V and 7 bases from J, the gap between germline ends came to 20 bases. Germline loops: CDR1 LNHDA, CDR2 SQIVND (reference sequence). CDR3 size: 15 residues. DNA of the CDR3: TGTGCCAGTACCCCGCCTTCGGGCCCGGGGCAGCCCCAGCATTTT. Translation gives CASTPPSGPGQPQHF.

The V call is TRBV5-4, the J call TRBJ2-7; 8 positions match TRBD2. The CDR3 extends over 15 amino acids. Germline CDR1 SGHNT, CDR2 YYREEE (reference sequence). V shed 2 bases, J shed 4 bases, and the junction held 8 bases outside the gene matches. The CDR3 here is CASSLESGGQYEQYF. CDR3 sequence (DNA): TGTGCCAGCAGCTTAGAGAGCGGGGGCCAATACGAGCAGTACTTC.

The CDR3 nucleotides read TGTGCCAGCAGCCCCTCTACCGGGACAGGGGGGGCCATCAACTATGGCTACACCTTC. Protein: CASSPSTGTGGAINYGYTF. The chain carries TRBV3-1 (or the pseudogene TRBV3-2) and TRBJ1-2, with 11 positions matching TRBD1. V lost 4 bases to trimming and J lost 2 bases; unmatched junction nucleotides: 15. CDR3 length equals 19 residues. Germline CDR1 is LGHDT and CDR2 is YNNKEL (reference sequence).

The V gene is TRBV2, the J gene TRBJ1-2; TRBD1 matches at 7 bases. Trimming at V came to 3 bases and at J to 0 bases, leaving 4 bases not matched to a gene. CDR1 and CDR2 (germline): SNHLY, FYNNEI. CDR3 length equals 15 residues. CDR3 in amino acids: CASSETTGTNYGYTF. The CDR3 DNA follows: TGTGCCAGCAGTGAGACGACAGGGACTAACTATGGCTACACCTTC. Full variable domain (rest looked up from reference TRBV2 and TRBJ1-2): EPEVTQTPSHQVTQMGQEVILRCVPISNHLYFYWYRQILGQKVEFLVSFYNNEISEKSEIFDDQFSVERPDGSNFTLKIRSTKLEDSAMYFCASSETTGTNYGYTFGSGTRLTVV.

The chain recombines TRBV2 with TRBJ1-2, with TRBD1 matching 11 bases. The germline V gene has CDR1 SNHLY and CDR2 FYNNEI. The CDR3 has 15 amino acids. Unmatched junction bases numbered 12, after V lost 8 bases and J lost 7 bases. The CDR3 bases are TGTGCCAGCTTTGGACAGGGGGCGACAAAAGGTGGCTACACCTTC. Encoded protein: CASFGQGATKGGYTF.

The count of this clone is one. The CDR3 is CASSLTAGPSTDTQYF. CDR3 in DNA: TGCGCCAGCAGCCTAACAGCGGGACCTAGCACAGATACGCAGTATTTT. This chain links TRBV4-1 with TRBJ2-3; 7 bases map to TRBD2. The CDR3 is made up of 16 amino acids. Per germline, CDR1 MGHRA and CDR2 YSYEKL. With 4 bases clipped from V and 0 bases from J, the junction kept 7 bases outside the gene matches.

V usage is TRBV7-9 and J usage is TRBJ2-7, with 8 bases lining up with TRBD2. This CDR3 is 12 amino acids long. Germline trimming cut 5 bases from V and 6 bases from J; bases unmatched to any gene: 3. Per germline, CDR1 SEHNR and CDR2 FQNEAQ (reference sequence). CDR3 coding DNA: TGTGCCAGCAGCCCGGGGGGGCCCGAGCAGTACTTC. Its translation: CASSPGGPEQYF.

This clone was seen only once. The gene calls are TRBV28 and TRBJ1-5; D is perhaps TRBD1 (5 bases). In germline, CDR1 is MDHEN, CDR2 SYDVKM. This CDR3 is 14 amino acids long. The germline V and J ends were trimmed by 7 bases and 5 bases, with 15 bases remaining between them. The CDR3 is CASTAETAYQPQHF. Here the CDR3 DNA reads TGTGCCAGCACCGCCGAGACAGCATATCAGCCCCAGCATTTT.

CDR3 DNA: TGTGCCAGCGCGACTAGCGGGGTCCTCTACGAGCAGTACTTC. Its protein product is CASATSGVLYEQYF. This chain connects TRBV18 to TRBJ2-7; 11 positions agree with TRBD2. CDR1 and CDR2 (germline): KGHSH, LQKENI. Trimming removed 8 bases from V and 3 bases from J; junction bases left unmatched: 6. The length of the CDR3 is 14 residues.